The 20 T cell receptor beta chains below all came from one sample that was sequenced in a study of blood T cell repertoires in COVID-19. Assay used: immunoSEQ multiplex PCR; TCRdb lists only in-frame clones, some missing. The sample contains roughly 270,000 clones, approximately 85% of which appear only once. Input material: peripheral blood. These receptors came from a man in his fifties or sixties with active or convalescent COVID-19.

In its sample, this clone was seen once. The chain carries TRBV5-4 and TRBJ2-1; 12 bases align to TRBD2. Germline-derived CDR1 and CDR2 are SGHNT and YYREEE (reference sequence). Germline trimming cut 1 base from V and 12 bases from J; bases unmatched to any gene: 8. The CDR3 consists of 15 residues. This chain's CDR3 is CASSLKALAGGRQFF. For the CDR3, the DNA is TGTGCCAGCAGCTTGAAGGCCCTAGCGGGAGGGAGGCAGTTCTTC.

V gene TRBV4-2 combines with J gene TRBJ1-1; D is perhaps TRBD1 (5 bases). Deletions cut 6 bases from V and 6 bases from J, with 17 bases between. Germline V gene data show CDR1 as LGHNA and CDR2 as YNFKEQ. CDR3 length: 14 amino acids. The CDR3 protein is CASRPIGRVPEAFF. The CDR3, as DNA: TGTGCCAGCAGACCCATAGGCAGGGTACCTGAAGCTTTCTTT.

V is TRBV6-4 and J is TRBJ2-2; 7 positions agree with TRBD2. V shed 6 bases and J 6 bases; nucleotides not matched to a gene: 7. This CDR3 is built from 14 residues. Germline CDR1 MRHNA, CDR2 SNTAGT. CDR3 DNA sequence: TGTGCCAGCAGGCTCCTAGCGGCCTCCGGGGAGCTGTTTTTT. Protein: CASRLLAASGELFF.

The gene calls are TRBV6-5 and TRBJ2-7; no clear D gene. Deletions cut 6 bases from V and 1 base from J, with 13 bases between. Germline assignment: CDR1 MNHEY and CDR2 SVGAGI. CDR3 length: 14 amino acids. CDR3 in DNA: TGTGCCAGCAGCCTTGTCACGGGTTCCTACGAGCAGTACTTC. As protein: CASSLVTGSYEQYF.

The chain is built from TRBV18 and TRBJ1-4; D gene ambiguous. CDR1 and CDR2 (germline): KGHSH, LQKENI. V was clipped by 2 bases and J by 0 bases, with 7 bases between them. This CDR3 contains 15 residues. The CDR3 sequence: CASSPGLATNEKLFF. In DNA, the CDR3 is TGTGCCAGCTCACCAGGGCTGGCAACTAATGAAAAACTGTTTTTT. The entire variable domain, with the rest obtained from reference TRBV18 and TRBJ1-4, is as follows: NAGVMQNPRHLVRRRGQEARLRCSPMKGHSHVYWYRQLPEEGLKFMVYLQKENIIDESGMPKERFSAEFPKEGPSILRIQQVVRGDSAAYFCASSPGLATNEKLFFGSGTQLSVL.

V usage is TRBV28 and J usage is TRBJ1-6; D might be TRBD1 (6 bases). The germline gives CDR1 MDHEN, CDR2 SYDVKM. V was shortened by 5 bases and J by 7 bases, with 18 bases between the two germline ends. The CDR3 has 16 residues. Here the CDR3 reads CASSTLRQGSNSPLHF. CDR3 nucleotide sequence: TGTGCCAGCAGTACTTTGCGGCAGGGGTCAAATTCACCCCTCCACTTT.

The chain uses TRBV18 and TRBJ1-6, with D unclear. With 2 bases removed from V and 14 bases from J, the gap between germline ends came to 16 bases. The germline gives CDR1 KGHSH, CDR2 LQKENI. CDR3 length: 14 amino acids. CDR3 amino acids: CASSPRDTRESLHF. The CDR3 DNA sequence: TGTGCCAGCTCACCAAGAGACACCCGCGAGTCCCTCCACTTT.

V and J are TRBV28 and TRBJ1-5, with D perhaps matching TRBD1 (6 bases). V was trimmed by 6 bases and J by 6 bases, leaving 15 bases between them. Germline V gene sequence: CDR1 MDHEN, CDR2 SYDVKM. The CDR3 is made up of 14 amino acids. The CDR3 sequence: CASSSGAWGQPQHF. CDR3 nucleotides: TGTGCCAGCAGCTCAGGGGCCTGGGGTCAGCCCCAGCATTTT.

The chain carries TRBV9 and TRBJ1-2; 8 nucleotides line up with TRBD1. This CDR3 has 16 residues. J lost 9 bases, V lost 3 bases, and 16 bases had no gene match. The germline V gene has CDR1 SGDLS and CDR2 YYNGEE. The CDR3 region is CASSETLSGWTGSYTF. The DNA of the CDR3 is TGTGCCAGCAGCGAGACCCTCAGTGGCTGGACAGGGAGCTACACCTTC.

Only one count was recorded for this clone. The chain links TRBV28 to TRBJ2-1; 12 bases are a match to TRBD2. CDR1 is MDHEN, CDR2 SYDVKM, per germline. There are 21 residues in the CDR3. V shed 5 bases and J 1 base; nucleotides not matched to a gene: 18. The chain's CDR3 is CASSPLPIGASGRASYNEQFF. The CDR3 DNA reads TGTGCCAGCAGTCCCCTTCCGATTGGGGCTAGCGGGAGGGCTTCCTACAATGAGCAGTTCTTC. Supplemented by reference TRBV28 and TRBJ2-1, the full variable domain reads DVKVTQSSRYLVKRTGEKVFLECVQDMDHENMFWYRQDPGLGLRLIYFSYDVKMKEKGDIPEGYSVSREKKERFSLILESASTNQTSMYLCASSPLPIGASGRASYNEQFFGPGTRLTVL.

The rearrangement joins TRBV19 to TRBJ1-2, with D unclear. Germline CDR1 reads LNHDA; CDR2 reads SQIVND (reference sequence). The length of the CDR3 is 16 residues. V was cut by 0 bases and J by 5 bases, with 16 bases left in between. This CDR3 reads CASSIDLGRASYGYTF. The CDR3 region has the DNA TGTGCCAGTAGTATAGATCTAGGCAGAGCCTCTTATGGCTACACCTTC.

The sample holds a few counts of this clone. The rearrangement joins TRBV12-3 or TRBV12-4 to TRBJ1-2; 7 nucleotides align to TRBD1. There are 12 residues in the CDR3. V was pared by 5 bases and J by 8 bases, with 5 bases of the junction left unmatched. The CDR3 sequence: CASSRTGRGYTF. DNA for the CDR3: TGTGCCAGCAGTCGGACAGGAAGAGGCTACACCTTC.

The V gene is TRBV6-2 or TRBV6-3, the J gene TRBJ2-1; 10 bases line up with TRBD2. Unmatched junction bases numbered 5, after V lost 2 bases and J lost 7 bases. This CDR3 is built from 15 residues. Germline V gene sequence: CDR1 MNHEY, CDR2 SVGEGT. The CDR3 DNA sequence: TGTGCCAGCAGTTACGGACTAGCGGCAACAAATGAGCAGTTCTTC. Protein: CASSYGLAATNEQFF.

The chain carries TRBV29-1 and TRBJ2-5; 7 nucleotides align to TRBD1. Trimming cost V 6 bases and J 1 base; bases outside gene matches: 23. Germline CDR1 reads SQVTM; CDR2 reads ANQGSEA. The CDR3 has 19 amino acids. This chain's CDR3 is CSVLGTGAWSTRTQETQYF. The CDR3 region has the DNA TGCAGCGTGCTGGGAACAGGGGCATGGTCCACTAGGACCCAAGAGACCCAGTACTTC.

CDR3 amino acids: CASSSLGRGDTDTQYF. The CDR3 DNA sequence: TGTGCCAGCAGCTCCCTCGGGCGGGGGGACACAGATACGCAGTATTTT. The chain couples TRBV7-2 to TRBJ2-3; 8 bases line up with TRBD2. Germline CDR1 reads SGHTA; CDR2 reads FQGNSA. J gave up 2 bases and V 4 bases, and 8 bases lay outside the gene matches. The CDR3 has 16 residues.

This chain joins TRBV28 and TRBJ2-7, with D possibly being TRBD2 (6 bases). Trimming cost V 7 bases and J 6 bases, with 16 bases left between them. The CDR3 runs 13 residues. Looked up from germline, CDR1 is MDHEN and CDR2 is SYDVKM. The CDR3 reads CASTPLISGEQYF. CDR3 DNA: TGTGCCAGCACCCCCCTTATTAGCGGCGAGCAGTACTTC.

This chain joins TRBV9 and TRBJ1-2, with D uncertain. Between the trimmed V and J ends, which lost 0 bases and 7 bases, there was a span of 10 bases. CDR3 size: 13 residues. Germline-derived CDR1 and CDR2 are SGDLS and YYNGEE. CDR3 sequence reads: CASSVDESFGYTF. For the CDR3, the DNA is TGTGCCAGCAGCGTAGATGAGTCCTTTGGCTACACCTTC.

The chain carries TRBV4-1 and TRBJ1-5; 9 bases fit TRBD1. V lost 4 bases, J lost 6 bases, and 7 bases stayed unmatched. This CDR3 has 15 residues. Germline-derived CDR1 and CDR2 are MGHRA and YSYEKL. The CDR3 sequence is CASSRSDRGTQPQHF. CDR3 sequence (DNA): TGCGCCAGCAGCCGGTCGGACAGGGGAACTCAGCCCCAGCATTTT.

Only one count was recorded for this clone. The chain is built from TRBV9 and TRBJ1-1; 8 bases are a match to TRBD1. The CDR3 totals 15 residues. V lost 3 bases to trimming and J lost 3 bases; unmatched junction nucleotides: 7. Germline CDR1 is SGDLS and CDR2 is YYNGEE. The CDR3 DNA reads as TGTGCCAGCAGCGCAAGCTCAGGGGGCCACACTGAAGCTTTCTTT. It translates to CASSASSGGHTEAFF.

This clone was found a few times. V is TRBV5-1 and J is TRBJ2-7; unclear D gene. CDR1 and CDR2 from the germline V gene are SGHRS and YFSETQ. The CDR3 is 16 residues long. Trimming took 2 bases from V and 1 from J, leaving 16 bases between them. CDR3 in DNA: TGCGCCAGCAGCTTACAACCCTCTCTTTCGTCCTACGAGCAGTACTTC. It codes for CASSLQPSLSSYEQYF. Full variable domain (missing parts from reference TRBV5-1 and TRBJ2-7): KAGVTQTPRYLIKTRGQQVTLSCSPISGHRSVSWYQQTPGQGLQFLFEYFSETQRNKGNFPGRFSGRQFSNSRSEMNVSTLELGDSALYLCASSLQPSLSSYEQYFGPGTRLTVT.